These T cell receptor beta chains were read from a single sample in a study of glioma-infiltrating T cells. TCRdb processed the multiplex PCR reads anew with MiXCR; each CDR3 protein has one entry. This table has fewer than 500,000 distinct CDR3 sequences, 35% to 45% appearing once. The material sequenced was glioma tissue, nonneoplastic brain tissue, or PBMCs (not recorded which). Receptors were obtained from a human donor with low-grade glioma or glioblastoma, undergoing nonglioma brain surgery, or in good health (not recorded which). CDR3s include the opening cysteine and the closing phenylalanine or tryptophan. D genes are given only for firm matches. Clone size is stated in some rows and not others, as once, few, many or a class when expanded.

d_call	v_call	clone_size	j_call	cdr3_nt	cdr3_aa
NA	TRBV28	many	TRBJ1-3	TGTGCCAGCAGTTTAAAACTGAAACCCTATTCGGACACCATATATTTT	CASSLKLKPYSDTIYF
NA	TRBV6-1	many	TRBJ2-3	TGTGCCAGCCATCCAGGGACAGATACGCAGTATTTT	CASHPGTDTQYF
TRBD1	TRBV11-3	few	TRBJ2-1	TGTGCCAGCAGCTTATCAGGGGGCGATGAGCAGTTCTTC	CASSLSGGDEQFF
NA	TRBV6-5	many	TRBJ2-1	TGTGCCAGCAGTTACTTGAGCTCCTACAATGAGCAGTTCTTC	CASSYLSSYNEQFF
TRBD1	TRBV7-3	few	TRBJ1-1	TGTGCCAGCAGAGGGACAGGGACGATGGGGGAAGCTTTCTTT	CASRGTGTMGEAFF
NA	TRBV7-2	NA	TRBJ2-7	TGTGCCGGCAGCATCCCGGGACCGACACAGTACTTC	CAGSIPGPTQYF
TRBD1	TRBV7-6	once	TRBJ2-3	TGTGCCAGCAGCCTCGACAGGGGGATAACAGATACGCAGTATTTT	CASSLDRGITDTQYF
TRBD2	TRBV7-9	NA	TRBJ2-1	TGTGCCAGCAGCGTCAGGGGTAGCGGGAGGGCCAATGAGCAGTTCTTC	CASSVRGSGRANEQFF
NA	TRBV2	NA	TRBJ2-5	TGTGCCAGCAGCTCACAGCAGTACCAAGAGACCCAGTACTTC	CASSSQQYQETQYF
NA	TRBV5-6	NA	TRBJ2-1	TGTGCCAGCAGCAGGCGTAGCGGCTCCTACAATGAGCAGTTCTTC	CASSRRSGSYNEQFF
NA	TRBV20-1	many	TRBJ1-5	TGCAGTGCTTACGGGACGGGGATTCAGCCCCAGCATTTT	CSAYGTGIQPQHF
TRBD2	TRBV3-1	few	TRBJ2-3	TGTGCCAGCAGCCAGGGGACTAGCGGGAGCACAGATACGCAGTATTTT	CASSQGTSGSTDTQYF
NA	TRBV7-6	NA	TRBJ2-2	TGTGCCAGCAGCTTATCTAGCGACACCTACACCGGGGAGCTGTTTTTT	CASSLSSDTYTGELFF
NA	TRBV20-1	few	TRBJ2-5	TGCAGTGCTAGTTGGATACAAGAGACCCAGTACTTC	CSASWIQETQYF
TRBD2	TRBV7-9	NA	TRBJ2-7	TGTGCCAGCAGCTTAGCGCTGCGGGAGTACGAGCAGTACTTC	CASSLALREYEQYF
TRBD1	TRBV12-3/TRBV12-4	few	TRBJ1-2	TGTGCCAGCAGCTGGACAGGGGGCAAAGGCTACACCTTC	CASSWTGGKGYTF
NA	TRBV20-1	many	TRBJ1-1	TGCAGTGCTAGGCGCGGCTCATCGGGCACTGAAGCTTTCTTT	CSARRGSSGTEAFF
TRBD1	TRBV20-1	NA	TRBJ2-7	TGCAGTGCTAGAGATCGGCGGGACAGGGCCTACGAGCAGTACTTC	CSARDRRDRAYEQYF
TRBD2	TRBV3-1	NA	TRBJ2-1	TGTGCCAGCAGCCACCCCGGGGAAAGACTAGCGGGCAACTCCTACAATGAGCAGTTCTTC	CASSHPGERLAGNSYNEQFF
TRBD1	TRBV4-2	few	TRBJ1-5	TGTGCCAGCAGCCCGCGTACAGGGGTCCTAAACCCGGGCAATCAGCCCCAGCATTTT	CASSPRTGVLNPGNQPQHF
TRBD1	TRBV24-1	NA	TRBJ2-2	TGTGCCACCAGTGATACCGGGACAGGGTTCACCGGGGAGCTGTTTTTT	CATSDTGTGFTGELFF
TRBD1	TRBV20-1	NA	TRBJ2-5	TGCAGTGCTCCCCAAGACAGGGCCCAAGAGGCCCAGTACTTC	CSAPQDRAQEAQYF
NA	TRBV7-2	NA	TRBJ1-2	TGTGCCAGCAGCTTCCTTCGGACAAGGGAAGGCTACACCTTC	CASSFLRTREGYTF
NA	TRBV28	many	TRBJ2-5	TGTGCCAGCATGGGATGGGGACCGGGAACTAGGGAGACCCAGTACTTC	CASMGWGPGTRETQYF
NA	TRBV28	few	TRBJ2-7	TGTGCCAGCAGTTTCAAAAGGGGGCCGGGAGTAGACGAGCAGTACTTC	CASSFKRGPGVDEQYF
NA	TRBV7-9	NA	TRBJ1-2	TGTGCCAGCAGCTTAGAGGAAGTAAACTATGGCTACACCTTC	CASSLEEVNYGYTF
NA	TRBV18	NA	TRBJ2-7	TGTGCCAGCTCACCATTGGGCAGGGCTGGAGACCCGTGGCAGTACTTC	CASSPLGRAGDPWQYF
NA	TRBV28	NA	TRBJ2-7	TGTGCCAGCACCCCGGGTTCGGGGGGCCGCTACGAGCAGTACTTC	CASTPGSGGRYEQYF
TRBD1	TRBV28	NA	TRBJ2-7	TGTGCCAGCAGCGTGACAGGGGCGAGGAACGAGCAGTACTTC	CASSVTGARNEQYF
NA	TRBV7-2	few	TRBJ2-7	TGTGCCAGCAGCTTAGAAGAGTCCTACGAGCAGTACTTC	CASSLEESYEQYF
NA	TRBV5-1	NA	TRBJ1-1	TGCGCCAGCAGCTCAATACAGAGTATGAACACTGAAGCTTTCTTT	CASSSIQSMNTEAFF
NA	TRBV20-1	NA	TRBJ2-4	TGCAGTGCTAGAGATGGGCGGGCGGCCAAAAACATTCAGTACTTC	CSARDGRAAKNIQYF
TRBD1	TRBV27	NA	TRBJ1-5	TGTGCCAGCAGTTCCCAGGGGGTCTTCCATCAGCCCCAGCATTTT	CASSSQGVFHQPQHF
NA	TRBV4-1	NA	TRBJ1-2	TGCGCCAGCAGCCAGGATTCCCGTCCCCTTAGATATGGCTACACCTTC	CASSQDSRPLRYGYTF
NA	TRBV19	few	TRBJ2-7	TGTGCCAGTAACGCTGGACTCCTCTACGAGCAGTACTTC	CASNAGLLYEQYF
TRBD1	TRBV27	many	TRBJ1-2	TGTGCCAGCACCCTATCATGGGGACAGGGGAGCTACACCTTC	CASTLSWGQGSYTF
TRBD2	TRBV30	NA	TRBJ2-5	TGTGCCACCCCAGGACTAGCGGGAGCGGCCTACTTC	CATPGLAGAAYF
TRBD2	TRBV20-1	NA	TRBJ2-5	TGCAGTGCTCAGGGACTAGCGGGAGTTGTGGAGACCCAGTACTTC	CSAQGLAGVVETQYF
TRBD1	TRBV24-1	NA	TRBJ1-2	TGTGCCACCAGTGACCGGACAGGGGATGGCTACACCTTC	CATSDRTGDGYTF
NA	TRBV10-3	NA	TRBJ2-5	TGTGCCATCAGTGGAGGGGTTCAAGAGACCCAGTACTTC	CAISGGVQETQYF
NA	TRBV5-1	few	TRBJ2-5	TGCGCCAGCAGCCCTATACTCCAAGAGACCCAGTACTTC	CASSPILQETQYF
NA	TRBV29-1	NA	TRBJ2-1	TGCAGCGTTGGGAGATATGAAGGCAATGAGCAGTTCTTC	CSVGRYEGNEQFF
NA	TRBV2	once	TRBJ2-1	TGTGCCAGCAGTGGTTACGAGGGGAATGAGCAGTTCTTC	CASSGYEGNEQFF
NA	TRBV4-1	NA	TRBJ1-1	TGCACCAGCAGCCAAGATGTCCAGCACACTGAAGCTTTCTTT	CTSSQDVQHTEAFF